Listed here are 24 T cell receptor beta chains from one sample, sequenced in a study of blood T cell repertoires in COVID-19. Generated by immunoSEQ multiplex PCR, the TCRdb table keeps only in-frame clones and is missing some. The sample comprises approximately 200,000 clones, about 85% of which are singletons, and 11% rests with the top ten. Sequencing was carried out using PBMCs or T cells enriched from blood (not recorded which). The source of these receptors is a man aged 30-40 years who had recovered from COVID-19.

V gene TRBV5-4 combines with J gene TRBJ2-1; 8 nucleotides match TRBD2. Looked up from germline, CDR1 is SGHNT and CDR2 is YYREEE (reference sequence). This CDR3 has 15 amino acids. V dropped 0 bases and J dropped 5; count of bases not matched to a gene: 4. Here the CDR3 DNA reads TGTGCCAGCAGCTTGGTAGCGGGACCAAACAATGAGCAGTTCTTC. Translation: CASSLVAGPNNEQFF. The entire variable domain, with the rest obtained from reference TRBV5-4 and TRBJ2-1, is as follows: ETGVTQSPTHLIKTRGQQVTLRCSSQSGHNTVSWYQQALGQGPQFIFQYYREEENGRGNFPPRFSGLQFPNYSSELNVNALELDDSALYLCASSLVAGPNNEQFFGPGTRLTVL.

V usage is TRBV28 and J usage is TRBJ1-2; D possibly corresponds to TRBD1 (5 bases). V was shortened by 4 bases and J by 5 bases, with 14 bases between the two germline ends. The V gene's germline CDR1 is MDHEN and CDR2 SYDVKM. This CDR3 comprises 14 residues. The CDR3 DNA reads TGTGCCAGCAGTTCCACAGGACGGGTATATGGCTACACCTTC. Its translation is CASSSTGRVYGYTF.

The V and J genes are TRBV30 and TRBJ2-7; possibly TRBD1 for D (6 bases). The CDR3 runs 12 residues. Deletions cut 2 bases from V and 9 bases from J, with 14 bases between. The germline gives CDR1 GTSNPN, CDR2 SVGIG (reference sequence). In DNA, the CDR3 is TGTGCCTGGAGTTACACGGCACAGGGGCAGTACTTC. As protein: CAWSYTAQGQYF.

The CDR3 loop reads CASRPKGPGSGREETQYF. The CDR3 nucleotides read TGTGCCAGCAGACCGAAGGGGCCAGGTAGCGGGAGGGAAGAGACCCAGTACTTC. The V call is TRBV28, the J call TRBJ2-5; TRBD2 agrees at 11 bases. Germline CDR1 MDHEN, CDR2 SYDVKM. The trim removed 6 bases at V and 3 bases at J, leaving 15 bases unmatched. CDR3 length: 18 residues.

The chain employs TRBV24-1 and TRBJ2-5; TRBD2 matches at 13 bases. This CDR3 is 14 amino acids long. CDR1 KGHDR and CDR2 SFDVKD come from the germline V gene. J lost 9 bases, V lost 4 bases, and 4 bases had no gene match. For the CDR3, the DNA is TGTGCCACCAGTGACTCGACTAGCGGGGGGCCCCAGTACTTC. Its protein is CATSDSTSGGPQYF.

This chain links TRBV9 with TRBJ2-1; 8 nucleotides align to TRBD2. Germline loops: CDR1 SGDLS, CDR2 YYNGEE. V dropped 0 bases and J dropped 8; count of bases not matched to a gene: 7. The CDR3 has 15 amino acids. The CDR3 protein is CASSVAGVGRDEQFF. The CDR3, as DNA: TGTGCCAGCAGCGTAGCAGGGGTCGGGAGGGATGAGCAGTTCTTC.

V gene TRBV6-1 combines with J gene TRBJ2-5; 10 bases are shared with TRBD2. The CDR3 loop spans 17 amino acids. Germline trimming cut 3 bases from V and 5 bases from J; bases unmatched to any gene: 12. Germline lookup yields CDR1 MNHNS and CDR2 SASEGT. The CDR3 DNA reads TGTGCCAGCAGTGAGGGGGCGACTAGCGGGTCTCTGGAGACCCAGTACTTC. Translation gives CASSEGATSGSLETQYF.

This chain uses TRBV15 with TRBJ1-1; a possible D gene is TRBD1 (6 bases). The germline V and J ends were trimmed by 6 bases and 4 bases, with 12 bases remaining between them. Germline loops: CDR1 LNHNV, CDR2 YYDKDF (reference sequence). CDR3 size: 13 residues. CDR3: CATRHREGTEAFF. The CDR3, as DNA: TGTGCCACCAGACACAGGGAGGGCACTGAAGCTTTCTTT.

This clone was detected only once. The chain uses TRBV6-1 and TRBJ1-6; D gene unclear. V was shortened by 1 base and J by 7 bases, with 8 bases between the two germline ends. The CDR3 sequence is 14 residues long. The germline CDR1 and CDR2 sequences are MNHNS and SASEGT. This CDR3 is CASSEGRSNSPLHF. Here the CDR3 DNA reads TGTGCCAGCAGTGAAGGGAGATCCAATTCACCCCTCCACTTT.

This rearrangement joins TRBV30 to TRBJ1-2; the D gene is possibly TRBD1 (6 bases). The V gene's germline CDR1 is GTSNPN and CDR2 SVGIG (reference sequence). CDR3 length: 13 residues. V gave up 5 bases and J gave up 2 bases, with 12 bases separating them. The CDR3 reads CAWYRAINYGYTF. The CDR3 nucleotides are TGTGCCTGGTACAGGGCGATAAACTATGGCTACACCTTC.

This CDR3 reads CASSLGPGHSLASPLHF. The CDR3 nucleotides are TGTGCCAGCAGCCTGGGACCGGGACACTCCTTGGCTTCACCCCTCCACTTT. The chain employs TRBV11-2 and TRBJ1-6; tentatively, D is TRBD1 (6 bases). Germline V gene data show CDR1 as SGHAT and CDR2 as FQNNGV. The CDR3 loop spans 17 amino acids. Trimming took 5 bases from V and 9 from J, leaving 23 bases between them.

This rearrangement joins TRBV25-1 to TRBJ1-1, with a tentative D call TRBD1 (5 bases). V lost 1 base to trimming and J lost 0 bases, with 9 bases between them. Germline V gene lookup returns CDR1 MGHDK and CDR2 SYGVNS. This CDR3 is built from 15 residues. CDR3 nucleotide sequence: TGTGCCAGCAGTGAATGGGCAGGGTTGAACACTGAAGCTTTCTTT. Its protein is CASSEWAGLNTEAFF.

This chain links TRBV3-1 (or the pseudogene TRBV3-2) with TRBJ1-3, with D tentatively TRBD1 (5 bases). Trimming pared 1 base from V and 6 bases from J, leaving 25 bases between. Germline-derived CDR1 and CDR2 are LGHDT and YNNKEL (reference sequence). The CDR3 is 19 amino acids. The CDR3 spells CASSQGSGTKKGFENTIYF. For the CDR3, the DNA is TGTGCCAGCAGCCAAGGGAGCGGGACCAAAAAGGGATTTGAAAACACCATATATTTT.

The chain carries TRBV6-6 and TRBJ1-2; possible D gene TRBD1, 5 bases. From germline, CDR1 is MNHNY and CDR2 SVGAGI (reference sequence). V lost 5 bases, J lost 8 bases, and 18 bases lay in between. This CDR3 is 14 amino acids long. CDR3 region: CASSPRGDLGGYTF. In nucleotides, the CDR3 is TGTGCCAGCAGTCCACGGGGGGACCTGGGGGGCTACACCTTC.

This chain uses TRBV29-1 with TRBJ2-7, with TRBD1 identical over 10 bases. Germline V gene sequence: CDR1 SQVTM, CDR2 ANQGSEA. The CDR3 runs 13 residues. The ends lost 4 bases at V and 6 bases at J; junction bases unmatched: 6. The CDR3 spells CSVGGQGGLEQYF. DNA for the CDR3: TGCAGCGTTGGAGGACAGGGGGGGCTCGAGCAGTACTTC.

The chain couples TRBV6-5 to TRBJ1-2, with 10 bases aligning to TRBD1. The CDR3 has 13 residues. From germline, CDR1 is MNHEY and CDR2 SVGAGI. After removal of 6 bases from V and 5 bases from J, the junction contained 3 bases not matched to a gene. The CDR3 DNA sequence: TGTGCCAGCAGACCGGACAGGGGGTATGGCTACACCTTC. Amino acid sequence: CASRPDRGYGYTF.

The chain couples TRBV7-9 to TRBJ1-1; D is uncertain. Per the germline V gene, CDR1 is SEHNR and CDR2 is FQNEAQ (reference sequence). CDR3 length equals 14 residues. V was trimmed by 5 bases and J by 1 base, leaving 11 bases between them. CDR3 amino acids: CASSTRAPNTEAFF. As DNA, the CDR3 is TGTGCCAGCAGCACGAGGGCACCGAACACTGAAGCTTTCTTT.

At least ten counts were recorded for this clone. The CDR3 region is CAWSGGTELFF. The CDR3 DNA follows: TGTGCCTGGAGTGGGGGGACAGAACTGTTTTTT. The V gene is TRBV30, the J gene TRBJ1-4, with 7 bases lining up with TRBD1. V trimming: 1 base; J trimming: 12 bases; junction bases outside the gene matches: 2. This CDR3 is built from 11 residues. Germline CDR1 and CDR2: GTSNPN and SVGIG (reference sequence).

The J gene is TRBJ1-2, the V gene TRBV5-4; tentative D call: TRBD1 (5 bases). V was shortened by 2 bases and J by 4 bases, with 21 bases between the two germline ends. Per germline, CDR1 SGHNT and CDR2 YYREEE (reference sequence). The CDR3 has 17 amino acids. The CDR3 nucleotides read TGTGCCAGCAGCTTCCCGGGACTTTCCTATTTGTTCTATGGCTACACCTTC. Translated, it gives CASSFPGLSYLFYGYTF.

The chain carries TRBV7-2 and TRBJ2-7; D remains unclear. Trimming removed 6 bases from V and 4 bases from J, with 13 bases in between. There are 13 residues in the CDR3. Germline V gene lookup returns CDR1 SGHTA and CDR2 FQGNSA. The CDR3 DNA reads as TGTGCCAGCAGTCCAATGGGCAAGTACGAGCAGTACTTC. Translation: CASSPMGKYEQYF.

Here the CDR3 DNA reads TGCGCCAGCAGCCCCGGACAGGGGGCAACTGAAGCTTTCTTT. This translates into CASSPGQGATEAFF. The genes are TRBV4-3 and TRBJ1-1; 11 positions match TRBD1. Trimming removed 4 bases from V and 5 bases from J; junction bases left unmatched: 3. This CDR3 spans 14 amino acids. Germline V gene sequence: CDR1 LGHNA, CDR2 YSLEER.

The V call is TRBV14, the J call TRBJ2-7; D is perhaps TRBD1 (7 bases). Germline lookup yields CDR1 SGHDN and CDR2 FVKESK. The V gene lost 0 bases and the J gene lost 5 bases, with 20 bases spanning the gap. This CDR3 has 17 residues. The CDR3, as DNA: TGTGCCAGCAGCCAAGATGGGAGGAAGGGGGCGTTCCACGAGCAGTACTTC. Encoded protein: CASSQDGRKGAFHEQYF.

This clone was picked up one time. The chain joins TRBV5-1 to TRBJ2-5, with 8 bases that match TRBD1. The CDR3 is made up of 13 amino acids. CDR1 is SGHRS, CDR2 YFSETQ, per germline. The V segment lost 4 bases and the J segment 5 bases; nucleotides outside the gene matches: 4. The CDR3: CASSGQGWETQYF. As DNA, the CDR3 is TGCGCCAGCAGCGGACAGGGTTGGGAGACCCAGTACTTC.

The V gene is TRBV19, the J gene TRBJ2-5; 7 nucleotides agree with TRBD1. The CDR3 is made up of 15 amino acids. Trimming took 5 bases from V and 1 from J; bases not matched to a gene: 7. The germline CDR1 and CDR2 sequences are LNHDA and SQIVND (reference sequence). This CDR3 reads CASSPEDRFQETQYF. The CDR3 coding sequence is TGTGCCAGTAGTCCCGAGGACAGGTTCCAAGAGACCCAGTACTTC.